This T cell receptor beta chain stems from a study of type 1 and type 2 diabetes patients (TCRdb year 2016). For the study in its entirety: Recruited in China, the cohort was made up of 9 or 10 type 1 diabetes patients, a few type 2 diabetes patients and roughly six nondiabetic controls. Throughout the study, CD4 or CD8 MicroBeads on MACS columns were used to positively select CD4+ and CD8+ T cells from PBMCs. A total of 15 million to 20 million paired-end reads was generated across the whole study. The study profiled TCRbeta repertoires by high-throughput sequencing to compare type 1 diabetes, type 2 diabetes and nondiabetic individuals. For the type 1 diabetes patients, the type 2 diabetes patients acted as a disease comparison group. V gene usage was similar between 20-cycle and approximately 27-cycle amplification, suggesting similar primer efficiencies and random PCR bias. Paired-end sequencing of TCRbeta libraries was performed on Illumina HiSeq 2000 or MiSeq instruments. The research as a whole found: In both CD4+ and CD8+ T cells, type 2 diabetes repertoires were highly diverse, with diversity significantly greater than that of type 1 diabetes repertoires. Study groups were not matched for age and gender, which possibly biased interpretation. Highly correlated V and J gene usage patterns were observed for type 2 diabetes and control samples, with an average of approximately 0.97 between samples. Type 2 diabetes patients had few highly-expanded CD4+ clones (median one), and those clones made up a median around 4.2% of reads. Because only a limited number of T2D and control samples were sequenced, some T1D-only HECs might also be present in more T2D or control samples.

Its CDR3 holds 15 amino acids, cysteine through phenylalanine. The entry retains the CDR3 DNA only, 45 bases that are in frame from base 1. V ends up 0 bases short and J 9 bases short, with an unmatched junction base count of 11. From the germline V gene, CDR1 is LGHNA and CDR2 is YSLEER. Every diabetic patient fulfilled standard classification criteria for type 1 or type 2 diabetes, and glucose and C-peptide were evaluated using WHO-recommended methods. Exclusion applied to any donor with other autoimmune diseases or infections within the previous four weeks. A roughly 10-milliliter sample of peripheral blood was drawn from every participant. LymphoPrep density separation was used to isolate PBMCs. Sequencing was performed on an Illumina MiSeq. TCRbeta CDR3 amplification used genomic DNA from the sorted T cell subsets as template. The TCRbeta CDR3 region was amplified by multiplex PCR with 30 forward and 13 reverse primers. PCR products were purified with AMPure XP beads, after which indices and adaptors were added in a second approximately 26-cycle PCR. Before sequencing, the QIAquick Gel Extraction Kit was used to gel-purify the libraries. The source study handled its data this way. FLASH was used to merge paired-end reads, and IgBLAST was used to align the merged reads to IMGT V, D and J germline references. After reads whose alignment identity to germline references fell below 70% were discarded, more than 10,000,000 reads remained study-wide. IMGT definitions were followed to assign CDR3 boundaries, reading frame and productivity. A highly-expanded clone was defined as any clone making up 1% or more of reads, and normalized Shannon entropy served as the measure of diversity. Group differences in Shannon entropy were tested with unpaired two-tailed t-tests. TCRdb reworked the public reads: Q25 trimming with fastp, MiXCR clone assembly, productive beta chains retained. Each entry merges the rows of one CDR3 protein and shows their most common DNA and genes. The V and J calls and clone size are TCRdb's, not the authors'. The sample records 270,000 or so distinct CDR3 sequences, approximately 45% of which are singletons. The top ten hold about 13% of the sample.

A word on this clonotype: Its antigen remains unidentified. Within one base of it there is no much larger clone, and no base qualities were kept.

The receptor was derived from a man younger than 30 with type 2 diabetes. The V gene is TRBV4-3 and the J gene is TRBJ2-7, with 7 bases in between that match TRBD1. Specimen: peripheral blood mononuclear cells (PBMCs). The bases read TGCGCCAGCAGCCAAGATGACAGGGACCTACGAGGGCAGTACTTC. Translated, it reads CASSQDDRDLRGQYF.